Sequencing of this TCR beta chain was carried out in a study of post-analysis software for immune sequencing data. Whole-study context: Clinical courses comprised relapsing-remitting, secondary progressive and progressive-relapsing multiple sclerosis. General study results and limits: Relative to controls, patients with multiple sclerosis showed significantly lower normalized Chao1 diversity. TRBV5-6, TRBV5-1 and TRBV20-1 belonged to a set of a few TRBV segments that were more frequent in patients than controls.

The CDR3 has 18 residues. In germline, CDR1 is KGHDR, CDR2 SFDVKD. V gave up 3 bases and J gave up 13 bases; unmatched junction bases: 18. Notes on this clonotype: Its antigen is currently unknown.

Every TCR beta cDNA library bore unique molecular identifiers. TCRdb redid the calling of the PCR reads with MiXCR, one entry per CDR3 protein. The sample contains some 190,000 distinct CDR3 sequences, 25% to 35% of which appear only once. The source material was blood. The chain carries TRBV24-1 and TRBJ2-4; 12 bases are a match to TRBD2. This receptor was identified in a girl between 2 and 17 years old with multiple sclerosis. CDR3 in DNA: TGTGCCACCAGTGATCCGGGACTAGCGGGTTCGAGCTACAATGAGCAGTACTTC. The encoded protein is CATSDPGLAGSSYNEQYF.